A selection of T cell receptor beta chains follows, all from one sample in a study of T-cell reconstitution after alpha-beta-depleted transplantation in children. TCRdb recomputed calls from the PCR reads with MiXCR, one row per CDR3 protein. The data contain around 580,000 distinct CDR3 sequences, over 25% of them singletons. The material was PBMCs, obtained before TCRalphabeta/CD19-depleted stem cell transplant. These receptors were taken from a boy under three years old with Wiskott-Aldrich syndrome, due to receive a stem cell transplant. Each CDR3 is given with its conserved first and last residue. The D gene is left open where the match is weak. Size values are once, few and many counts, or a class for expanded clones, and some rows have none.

DNA: TGTGCCAGCAGTTACCTCGAGCGGCAAGAGACCCAGTACTTC
CDR3: CASSYLERQETQYF
size: NA
V: TRBV6-5
D: NA
J: TRBJ2-5

DNA: TGTGCCAGCAGACCCTTGGGGTCGGAGACCCAGTACTTC
CDR3: CASRPLGSETQYF
size: NA
V: TRBV6-1
D: NA
J: TRBJ2-5

DNA: TGTGCCATCAGTGGGGCGGAGGGGTCGTTCTTC
CDR3: CAISGAEGSFF
size: few
V: TRBV10-3
D: NA
J: TRBJ2-1

DNA: TGTGCCAGCAGCCTGCTCCGGGACAGGGGGCTCTACGAGCAGTACTTC
CDR3: CASSLLRDRGLYEQYF
size: NA
V: TRBV7-2
D: TRBD1
J: TRBJ2-7

DNA: TGTGCCAGCAGCCAAGATCTCAGGGGCTATGGCTACACCTTC
CDR3: CASSQDLRGYGYTF
size: NA
V: TRBV14
D: NA
J: TRBJ1-2

DNA: TGTGCCAGCAGCTCCAGCCGGACAGCAGCTGAAGCTTTCTTT
CDR3: CASSSSRTAAEAFF
size: NA
V: TRBV5-5
D: NA
J: TRBJ1-1

DNA: TGCAGTGCTGTGGGGGCTGGCCCCTACGAGCAGTACTTC
CDR3: CSAVGAGPYEQYF
size: NA
V: TRBV20-1
D: NA
J: TRBJ2-7

DNA: TGTGCCAGCAGCTCGGGACAGGGGGGCCAAGAGACCCAGTACTTC
CDR3: CASSSGQGGQETQYF
size: NA
V: TRBV7-2
D: TRBD1
J: TRBJ2-5

DNA: TGTGCCAGCAGTTTCGCCGGGAGGGTCAATGAGCAGTTCTTC
CDR3: CASSFAGRVNEQFF
size: few
V: TRBV27
D: TRBD2
J: TRBJ2-1

DNA: TGTGCCAGCAGCCGACAGGGGGGGGATGGCTACACCTTC
CDR3: CASSRQGGDGYTF
size: NA
V: TRBV5-6
D: TRBD1
J: TRBJ1-2

DNA: TGCGCCAGCATGGATGAACGAGGCGAGCAGTACTTC
CDR3: CASMDERGEQYF
size: NA
V: TRBV5-1
D: NA
J: TRBJ2-7

DNA: TGTGCCAGCAGCCGGACAGGGGTCGACTATGGCTACACCTTC
CDR3: CASSRTGVDYGYTF
size: few
V: TRBV9
D: TRBD1
J: TRBJ1-2

DNA: TGTGCCAGCAGCGTAGCGAGGTACAATGAGCAGTTCTTC
CDR3: CASSVARYNEQFF
size: NA
V: TRBV9
D: NA
J: TRBJ2-1

DNA: TGTGCCAGCAGTCCATTAGCGGACGAGCAGTACTTC
CDR3: CASSPLADEQYF
size: NA
V: TRBV6-6
D: NA
J: TRBJ2-7

DNA: TGCGCCAGCAGCTTGGGCGGGACTAGCTACAATGAGCAGTTCTTC
CDR3: CASSLGGTSYNEQFF
size: many
V: TRBV5-1
D: TRBD2
J: TRBJ2-1

DNA: TGCGCCAGCAGCGCCGTTCAGGGGAACCAAGAGACCCAGTACTTC
CDR3: CASSAVQGNQETQYF
size: few
V: TRBV5-1
D: NA
J: TRBJ2-5

DNA: TGCAGCGTTGAAAGGGGTGAAGCTTTCTTT
CDR3: CSVERGEAFF
size: NA
V: TRBV29-1
D: NA
J: TRBJ1-1

DNA: TGTGCCAGCAGACTAGCGGGAGGCGAGCAGTTCTTC
CDR3: CASRLAGGEQFF
size: many
V: TRBV6-1
D: TRBD2
J: TRBJ2-1

DNA: TGTGCCAGCAGCCTAAGTGTGGGACTAGCGGTCTACAATGAGCAGTTCTTC
CDR3: CASSLSVGLAVYNEQFF
size: NA
V: TRBV7-2
D: TRBD2
J: TRBJ2-1

DNA: TGTGCCAGCAGCTTCGGCACAATAACCTACGAGCAGTACTTC
CDR3: CASSFGTITYEQYF
size: many
V: TRBV5-6
D: NA
J: TRBJ2-7

DNA: TGTGCCAGCAGTAGAAGGGGAAAGAATGAGCAGTTCTTC
CDR3: CASSRRGKNEQFF
size: NA
V: TRBV27
D: NA
J: TRBJ2-1

DNA: TGTGCCACCAGCAGAGGTGGGATCCAGCCCCAGCATTTT
CDR3: CATSRGGIQPQHF
size: NA
V: TRBV15
D: NA
J: TRBJ1-5

DNA: TGCGCCAGCAGCCAAGGTGGCCAGCGGAATTACAATGAGCAGTTCTTC
CDR3: CASSQGGQRNYNEQFF
size: few
V: TRBV4-1
D: NA
J: TRBJ2-1

DNA: TGTGCCAGCAGCATCCAGCCCCGAGGGGAGACCCAGTACTTC
CDR3: CASSIQPRGETQYF
size: few
V: TRBV5-5
D: NA
J: TRBJ2-5

DNA: TGTGCCAGTAGTATGCGGGACCGCTACGAGCAGTACTTC
CDR3: CASSMRDRYEQYF
size: NA
V: TRBV19
D: NA
J: TRBJ2-7

DNA: TGCAGTGCTGAGGCGACGTACACAGATACGCAGTATTTT
CDR3: CSAEATYTDTQYF
size: NA
V: TRBV20-1
D: NA
J: TRBJ2-3

DNA: TGCGCCAGCACCCCATGGACTAGCGGGAGTGCCAACCAAGGCAATGAGCAGTTCTTC
CDR3: CASTPWTSGSANQGNEQFF
size: NA
V: TRBV5-1
D: TRBD2
J: TRBJ2-1

DNA: TGCAGCGTTGTTGCGCGAACAGGTTTGCCTTCCTACGAGCAGTACTTC
CDR3: CSVVARTGLPSYEQYF
size: NA
V: TRBV29-1
D: NA
J: TRBJ2-7

DNA: TGTGCCAGCAGTTTATTAGTGGGACAGGGGGCGAGCAATCAGCCCCAGCATTTT
CDR3: CASSLLVGQGASNQPQHF
size: NA
V: TRBV6-2/TRBV6-3
D: TRBD1
J: TRBJ1-5

DNA: TGCAGTGCTAGAGAAGGCGCGGGAGGTACGCAGTATTTT
CDR3: CSAREGAGGTQYF
size: NA
V: TRBV20-1
D: TRBD2
J: TRBJ2-3

DNA: TGTGCCAGCTCACCAGGCGGGAGAGGGGCCTACGAGCAGTACTTC
CDR3: CASSPGGRGAYEQYF
size: few
V: TRBV18
D: TRBD2
J: TRBJ2-7

DNA: TGTGCCAGCAGCTTGGTGGACGGGAGAAGGACCGGGGAGCTGTTTTTT
CDR3: CASSLVDGRRTGELFF
size: few
V: TRBV5-6
D: NA
J: TRBJ2-2

DNA: TGCAGTGCTAGCAGGGTTTTGGCCGGGGAGCTGTTTTTT
CDR3: CSASRVLAGELFF
size: NA
V: TRBV20-1
D: NA
J: TRBJ2-2

DNA: TGTGCCAGCAGCTTGAGGACTAGCGAGCCTTACAATGAGCAGTTCTTC
CDR3: CASSLRTSEPYNEQFF
size: NA
V: TRBV5-6
D: TRBD2
J: TRBJ2-1

DNA: TGCGCCAGCAGCGTCTCGGGACTAGCGGGAATCGAGCAGTACTTC
CDR3: CASSVSGLAGIEQYF
size: NA
V: TRBV5-1
D: TRBD2
J: TRBJ2-7

DNA: TGCAGTGCGAGGCCGGGACAGAATAATTCACCCCTCCACTTT
CDR3: CSARPGQNNSPLHF
size: few
V: TRBV20-1
D: TRBD1
J: TRBJ1-6

DNA: TGTGCCATCAGTGGTTTTCAAGAGACCCAGTACTTC
CDR3: CAISGFQETQYF
size: NA
V: TRBV10-3
D: NA
J: TRBJ2-5

DNA: TGTGCCAGCAGTTTGACACTCAACATTCAGTACTTC
CDR3: CASSLTLNIQYF
size: few
V: TRBV28
D: NA
J: TRBJ2-4

DNA: TGTGCCAGCACCCAAAATCCAGGGGTTGGCTATGGCTACACCTTC
CDR3: CASTQNPGVGYGYTF
size: few
V: TRBV6-1
D: NA
J: TRBJ1-2

DNA: TGTGCCATCAGTGAGTCCGGGACAAAAAAGGGCACTGAAGCTTTCTTT
CDR3: CAISESGTKKGTEAFF
size: NA
V: TRBV10-3
D: NA
J: TRBJ1-1

DNA: TGCAGTGCTAGGGACCCCGTGGCCGGGGGCTACAATGAGCAGTTCTTC
CDR3: CSARDPVAGGYNEQFF
size: few
V: TRBV20-1
D: NA
J: TRBJ2-1

DNA: TGTGCCAGCAGCCATAAGCGGGAGAGTGAGCAGTTCTTC
CDR3: CASSHKRESEQFF
size: few
V: TRBV7-2
D: TRBD2
J: TRBJ2-1

DNA: TGTGCCAGCAGCTTAGTACGTTCCCCTAGAGCGCTAGCCGACAATGAGCAGTTCTTC
CDR3: CASSLVRSPRALADNEQFF
size: NA
V: TRBV7-6
D: NA
J: TRBJ2-1

DNA: TGTGCCGTCCGACCGGGACTAGCGTACAATGAGCAGTTCTTC
CDR3: CAVRPGLAYNEQFF
size: few
V: TRBV6-5
D: TRBD2
J: TRBJ2-1

DNA: TGCGCCAGCAGCCAAGATAGGTCAGGGGGAGAAGCTTTCTTT
CDR3: CASSQDRSGGEAFF
size: NA
V: TRBV4-1
D: TRBD1
J: TRBJ1-1

DNA: TGCAGTGCTCTAGGACAGGGCAGCAATCAGCCCCAGCATTTT
CDR3: CSALGQGSNQPQHF
size: few
V: TRBV20-1
D: TRBD1
J: TRBJ1-5

DNA: TGTGCCAGCAGTTTGCGGGAGCCCTACGAGCAGTACTTC
CDR3: CASSLREPYEQYF
size: NA
V: TRBV12-3/TRBV12-4
D: TRBD2
J: TRBJ2-7

DNA: TGTGCCAGCACAAGAACAGGGGGAGGAAGGGGCACCGGGGAGCTGTTTTTT
CDR3: CASTRTGGGRGTGELFF
size: few
V: TRBV12-3/TRBV12-4
D: TRBD1
J: TRBJ2-2

DNA: TGTGCCAGCAGCTTAGATCGGGGGACCTCCCCGACCTTC
CDR3: CASSLDRGTSPTF
size: NA
V: TRBV7-9
D: NA
J: TRBJ1-2

DNA: TGTGCCAGCAAGGGGATCGGGGGAGGGAGTAAGCAGTACTTC
CDR3: CASKGIGGGSKQYF
size: NA
V: TRBV25-1
D: TRBD2
J: TRBJ2-7

DNA: TGCGCCAGCAGTACAGGGATGAACACTGAAGCTTTCTTT
CDR3: CASSTGMNTEAFF
size: NA
V: TRBV5-1
D: NA
J: TRBJ1-1

DNA: TGTGCCAGCAGTTCACGGGCATGGTTTGAGCAGTACTTC
CDR3: CASSSRAWFEQYF
size: few
V: TRBV6-5
D: NA
J: TRBJ2-7

DNA: TGTGCCAGCAGCCAAGAAGGGTGGGGACAGGGAATTGAGACCCAGTACTTC
CDR3: CASSQEGWGQGIETQYF
size: few
V: TRBV4-2
D: TRBD1
J: TRBJ2-5

DNA: TGTGCCAGCAGTCCTCGGACAGGGGGTCGGAACTACACCTTC
CDR3: CASSPRTGGRNYTF
size: few
V: TRBV12-3/TRBV12-4
D: TRBD1
J: TRBJ1-2

DNA: TGTGCCAGCAGCCCTGACAGGTCACTAGCAGATACGCAGTATTTT
CDR3: CASSPDRSLADTQYF
size: NA
V: TRBV7-8
D: NA
J: TRBJ2-3